This is a list of T cell receptor beta chains from one sample in a study of T cell changes during pregnancy in multiple sclerosis. Only in-frame clones appear in the TCRdb table, and some are missing; sequencing was by immunoSEQ multiplex PCR. The sample carries roughly 63,000 clones, 90% recorded once. The sample consisted of peripheral blood, taken in the second trimester of pregnancy. These TCRs come from a female donor in good health, enrolled as a control in a pregnancy study. Both conserved end residues are part of each CDR3. A D gene is named only where the DNA matches it firmly. Clone size is shown for a subset of rows, as once, few, many or a class of expanded clone.

D: TRBD2
size: -
V: TRBV28
J: TRBJ2-5
DNA: TGTGCCAGCAGCCCCTGGACTAGCGGGAGGTGGCCCCAGTACTTC
CDR3: CASSPWTSGRWPQYF

D: -
size: few
V: TRBV18
J: TRBJ2-7
DNA: TGTGCCAGCTCACCAGCGGGACTCGGGAGCGAGCAGTACTTC
CDR3: CASSPAGLGSEQYF

D: -
size: -
V: TRBV7-7
J: TRBJ2-7
DNA: TGTGCTAGCAGCCGAATAGACAGGCACGAGCAGTACTTC
CDR3: CASSRIDRHEQYF

D: TRBD2
size: -
V: TRBV7-9
J: TRBJ2-1
DNA: TGTGCCAGCAGTCGACTAGCGGGAGGAGGTGAGCAGTTCTTC
CDR3: CASSRLAGGGEQFF

D: -
size: -
V: TRBV27
J: TRBJ1-2
DNA: TGTGCCAGCAGTGCGACAGGAGACTATGGCTACACCTTC
CDR3: CASSATGDYGYTF

D: -
size: -
V: TRBV4-1
J: TRBJ2-7
DNA: TGCGCCAGCAGCCAAGTAGAGGGTGGCTACGAGCAGTACTTC
CDR3: CASSQVEGGYEQYF

D: TRBD1
size: -
V: TRBV28
J: TRBJ2-7
DNA: TGTGCCAGCAGTTTAGGGAACGGACAGGCGCAGTACTTC
CDR3: CASSLGNGQAQYF

D: -
size: -
V: TRBV18
J: TRBJ2-1
DNA: TGTGCCAGCTCACCACCGGCTAGTATCAATGAGCAGTTCTTC
CDR3: CASSPPASINEQFF

D: -
size: -
V: TRBV7-2
J: TRBJ1-5
DNA: TGTGCCAGCAGCCAATCGGACAGCAAGGGTAGCAATCAGCCCCAGCATTTT
CDR3: CASSQSDSKGSNQPQHF

D: -
size: -
V: TRBV6-5
J: TRBJ2-7
DNA: TGTGCCAGCAGTTACTCACAGGGGAGGTCCGAGCAGTACTTC
CDR3: CASSYSQGRSEQYF

D: TRBD1
size: -
V: TRBV5-1
J: TRBJ2-3
DNA: TGCGCCAGCAGCGTGACAGGGGTTGGGCCAGATACGCAGTATTTT
CDR3: CASSVTGVGPDTQYF

D: -
size: -
V: TRBV2
J: TRBJ1-6
DNA: TGTGCCAGCAGGGGAACTGACAGTTTGGCTAATTCACCCCTCCACTTT
CDR3: CASRGTDSLANSPLHF

D: -
size: once
V: TRBV6-5
J: TRBJ2-3
DNA: TGTGCCAGCAGCTACTCCTTGAGCACAGATACGCAGTATTTT
CDR3: CASSYSLSTDTQYF

D: -
size: -
V: TRBV15
J: TRBJ1-5
DNA: TGTGCCACCAGCAGCGGGGTAGCAGAGGGAAGAGCCTATAGCAATCAGCCCCAGCATTTT
CDR3: CATSSGVAEGRAYSNQPQHF

D: TRBD1
size: once
V: TRBV2
J: TRBJ1-1
DNA: TGTGCCAGCAGTGCAGGGGGGAATGAAGCTTTCTTT
CDR3: CASSAGGNEAFF

D: TRBD2
size: -
V: TRBV5-1
J: TRBJ2-5
DNA: TGCGCCAGCAGCTGGGGGACTAGCGGCCAAGAGACCCAGTACTTC
CDR3: CASSWGTSGQETQYF

D: -
size: once
V: TRBV28
J: TRBJ2-2
DNA: TGTGCCAGCAGCGGGTCCGACACCGGGGAGCTGTTTTTT
CDR3: CASSGSDTGELFF

D: TRBD2
size: -
V: TRBV7-8
J: TRBJ2-3
DNA: TGTGCCAGCAGCTTAGCGGGAAGCGGGGGGGCCTTTACGCAGTATTTT
CDR3: CASSLAGSGGAFTQYF

D: -
size: -
V: TRBV5-1
J: TRBJ1-4
DNA: TGCGCCAGCAGCCGCACGCCGGGGGTAGGGAGTAATGAAAAACTGTTTTTT
CDR3: CASSRTPGVGSNEKLFF

D: -
size: few
V: TRBV6-1
J: TRBJ1-6
DNA: TGTGCCAGCAGTGGATCAGCGGACGGAATCAATTCACCCCTCCACTTT
CDR3: CASSGSADGINSPLHF

D: TRBD1
size: few
V: TRBV4-1
J: TRBJ1-4
DNA: TGCGCCAGCAGCCTGACAGGGGTTCTTGGTGAAAAACTGTTTTTT
CDR3: CASSLTGVLGEKLFF

D: TRBD1
size: -
V: TRBV14
J: TRBJ2-3
DNA: TGTGCCAGCAGCCAAGATTTGAGGGGGCGCGGGGATACGCAGTATTTT
CDR3: CASSQDLRGRGDTQYF

D: TRBD1
size: -
V: TRBV9
J: TRBJ2-2
DNA: TGTGCCAGCAGCGTATTTACAGGGGCGAACACCGGGGAGCTGTTTTTT
CDR3: CASSVFTGANTGELFF

D: -
size: -
V: TRBV18
J: TRBJ1-1
DNA: TGTGCCAGCTCACCAAACACAGGGTCTATTGACACTGAAGCTTTCTTT
CDR3: CASSPNTGSIDTEAFF

D: -
size: -
V: TRBV6-5
J: TRBJ1-1
DNA: TGTGCCAGCAGCCTACGACGAGGCACTGAAGCTTTCTTT
CDR3: CASSLRRGTEAFF

D: -
size: -
V: TRBV10-3
J: TRBJ2-7
DNA: TGTGCCATCACGAGCGGCTACGAGCAGTACTTC
CDR3: CAITSGYEQYF

D: -
size: -
V: TRBV29-1
J: TRBJ2-5
DNA: TGCAGCGTTGAAGAAGACCCCCAGGCCCAGTACTTC
CDR3: CSVEEDPQAQYF

D: -
size: once
V: TRBV7-9
J: TRBJ2-7
DNA: TGTGCCAGCAGCTTCGATTATTACAGGTCCTACGAGCAGTACTTC
CDR3: CASSFDYYRSYEQYF

D: TRBD1
size: -
V: TRBV27
J: TRBJ2-1
DNA: TGTGCCAGCAGTTATCCGGGACAGGGAGGCCTCAATGAGCAGTTCTTC
CDR3: CASSYPGQGGLNEQFF

D: -
size: -
V: TRBV7-9
J: TRBJ2-7
DNA: TGTGCCAGCTTAGAAATGGAGGGCTACGAGCAGTACTTC
CDR3: CASLEMEGYEQYF

D: -
size: -
V: TRBV10-2
J: TRBJ1-1
DNA: TGCGCCATTACCCAGGGAGGGAGCACTGAAGCTTTCTTT
CDR3: CAITQGGSTEAFF

D: TRBD1
size: once
V: TRBV18
J: TRBJ1-1
DNA: TGTGCCAGCTCACCCCGCCAGGGGGGCTATTCTGAAGCTTTCTTT
CDR3: CASSPRQGGYSEAFF

D: TRBD1
size: -
V: TRBV11-3
J: TRBJ2-1
DNA: TGTGCCAGCAGCTTATTTACAGGGGGGTCCTCCTACAATGAGCAGTTCTTC
CDR3: CASSLFTGGSSYNEQFF

D: TRBD1
size: -
V: TRBV27
J: TRBJ2-3
DNA: TGTGCCAGCAGTACCCACAGGGGGGCGCAGTATTTT
CDR3: CASSTHRGAQYF

D: -
size: once
V: TRBV21-1
J: TRBJ2-7
DNA: TGTGCCAGCAGCACCAGGGAGGGACTAGCTGTGATTTCCTACGAGCAGTACTTC
CDR3: CASSTREGLAVISYEQYF

D: TRBD1
size: once
V: TRBV27
J: TRBJ1-1
DNA: TGTGCCATCTTATCTCGGACAGGAGCTTTCTTT
CDR3: CAILSRTGAFF

D: TRBD1
size: -
V: TRBV27
J: TRBJ2-1
DNA: TGTGCCAGCAGTAGGGGGCTAGCCCCCAATGAGCAGTTCTTC
CDR3: CASSRGLAPNEQFF

D: -
size: -
V: TRBV9
J: TRBJ2-6
DNA: TGTGCCAGCAGCGTATCCAGCGCCTCTGGGGCCAACGTCCTGACTTTC
CDR3: CASSVSSASGANVLTF

D: -
size: -
V: TRBV18
J: TRBJ1-1
DNA: TGTGCCAGCTCACCTCCGTCGGTGGACACTGAAGCTTTCTTT
CDR3: CASSPPSVDTEAFF

D: TRBD2
size: once
V: TRBV5-1
J: TRBJ2-2
DNA: TGCGCCAGCAGCTTCGGACTAGCGGGAAACACCGGGGAGCTGTTTTTT
CDR3: CASSFGLAGNTGELFF

D: -
size: -
V: TRBV4-1
J: TRBJ2-7
DNA: TGCGCCAGCAGCCCGCTTTGGGGCAACGAGCAGTACTTC
CDR3: CASSPLWGNEQYF

D: -
size: -
V: TRBV5-1
J: TRBJ2-7
DNA: TGCGCCAGCAGCCCCCTCCCAGGGTACGAGCAGTACTTC
CDR3: CASSPLPGYEQYF

D: -
size: -
V: TRBV2
J: TRBJ2-1
DNA: TGTGCCAGCATCGCCTACAATGAGCAGTTCTTC
CDR3: CASIAYNEQFF

D: -
size: once
V: TRBV27
J: TRBJ1-5
DNA: TGTGCCAGCAGTCTACAGGGAAGCAATCAGCCCCAGCATTTT
CDR3: CASSLQGSNQPQHF

D: -
size: few
V: TRBV28
J: TRBJ1-5
DNA: TGTGCCAGCAGACCCAGATGGAGCAATCAGCCCCAGCATTTT
CDR3: CASRPRWSNQPQHF

D: -
size: -
V: TRBV27
J: TRBJ2-7
DNA: TGTGCCAGCAGTACAGGTTTCAACGAGCAGTACTTC
CDR3: CASSTGFNEQYF

D: -
size: -
V: TRBV28
J: TRBJ1-2
DNA: TGTGCCAGCAGTCCCGGGGACATATATGGCTACACCTTC
CDR3: CASSPGDIYGYTF

D: TRBD2
size: -
V: TRBV12-5
J: TRBJ2-1
DNA: TGTGCTAGTGGCCGGACTAGCGGGTACAATGAGCAGTTCTTC
CDR3: CASGRTSGYNEQFF

D: -
size: -
V: TRBV30
J: TRBJ1-2
DNA: TGTGCCTGCGACATCTCTAACTATGGCTACACCTTC
CDR3: CACDISNYGYTF

D: -
size: -
V: TRBV29-1
J: TRBJ1-1
DNA: TGCAGCCCCGCTACGACTTCCACTGAAGCTTTCTTT
CDR3: CSPATTSTEAFF

D: -
size: -
V: TRBV7-8
J: TRBJ2-1
DNA: TGTGCCAGCAGCCTGTCAGGCTACAATGAGCAGTTCTTC
CDR3: CASSLSGYNEQFF

D: -
size: -
V: TRBV29-1
J: TRBJ2-3
DNA: TGCAGCGTTCAGCCCATGGGGGCCACAGATACGCAGTATTTT
CDR3: CSVQPMGATDTQYF